This T cell receptor (beta chain) appears in the sequencing data of a study of T cells in Graves' hyperthyroidism and ophthalmopathy. Study at large: Peripheral blood sampling occurred at initial diagnosis, before any treatment.

Regions amplified from RNA transcripts were the TCR beta CDR3 regions. HTBI primers were used for first-round RT-PCR of the TCR CDR3. MiXCR, run by TCRdb on the multiplex PCR reads, gives a single entry per CDR3 protein. Among 90,000 to 120,000 distinct CDR3 sequences, approximately 16% were seen once, and the ten largest hold around two fifths. The CDR3 extends over 13 amino acids. The ends were cut back, 6 bases at V and 1 base at J, with 9 bases in the middle. Germline loops: CDR1 LGHDT, CDR2 YNNKEL (reference sequence). Graves' hyperthyroidism is called stable when ophthalmopathy does not progress within 18 months. Overall study findings and caveats: Most expanded thyroid clonotypes above 0.001 also appeared in blood.

The table lists this clonotype with many counts. Its specificity is not known. The receptor comes from a woman between 50 and 59 years old with Graves' hyperthyroidism. The sample comprised blood. The gene calls are TRBV3-1 and TRBJ1-1; D is ambiguous. CDR3 amino acids: CASSPSGNTEAFF. For the CDR3, the DNA is TGTGCCAGCAGTCCCTCCGGGAACACTGAAGCTTTCTTT.